The 5 T cell receptor beta chains below all came from one sample that was sequenced in a study of blood T cell repertoires in COVID-19 (dated by TCRdb to 2020 to 2022). Libraries were built with the immunoSEQ multiplex PCR assay. Here the immuneACCESS table is served through TCRdb, limited to in-frame sequences with V and J called. Missing clones are a known gap in these copies; in checked studies unresolved V genes cover under half, and the rest lacks a known reason. The sample yields nearly 200,000 clones; around 89% were counted once. The ten biggest clones cover around 8.4% of the sample. Material for sequencing was PBMCs or T cells enriched from blood (not recorded which). These receptors all stem from a woman younger than 35 who had recovered from COVID-19.

This clone was seen only once. The CDR3 region has the DNA TGCAGCGCAGCCCCGCGAGGGACAGCCCAAGAGACCCAGTACTTC. This sequence encodes CSAAPRGTAQETQYF. The gene calls are TRBV29-1 and TRBJ2-5, with TRBD1 matching 7 bases. This CDR3 is built from 15 residues. J was trimmed by 1 base and V by 7 bases; bases with no gene match: 12. CDR1 and CDR2 from the germline V gene are SQVTM and ANQGSEA. The full variable domain, completed using reference TRBV29-1 and TRBJ2-5, is SAVISQKPSRDICQRGTSLTIQCQVDSQVTMMFWYRQQPGQSLTLIATANQGSEATYESGFVIDKFPISRPNLTFSTLTVSNMSPEDSSIYLCSAAPRGTAQETQYFGPGTRLLVL.

The gene calls are TRBV2 and TRBJ2-7, with TRBD2 as a possible D gene (5 bases). V lost 5 bases, J lost 4 bases, and 15 bases lay in between. This CDR3 is 14 amino acids long. Germline V gives CDR1 SNHLY, CDR2 FYNNEI. The CDR3: CASSPRRTGYEQYF. The CDR3 DNA reads as TGTGCCAGCAGTCCCCGACGGACTGGGTACGAGCAGTACTTC.

The sample holds a few counts of this clone. The chain uses TRBV2 and TRBJ1-2; the D is unclear. This CDR3 is built from 14 residues. Trimming left V 6 bases short and J 6 bases short, with 17 bases between. Germline CDR1 reads SNHLY; CDR2 reads FYNNEI. The chain's CDR3 is CASRGLEGEDGYTF. The DNA for the CDR3 is TGTGCCAGCAGGGGCCTGGAGGGTGAAGATGGCTACACCTTC.

V usage is TRBV5-4 and J usage is TRBJ1-6; TRBD1 matches at 8 bases. V lost 5 bases and J lost 7; bases outside the gene matches: 8. The CDR3 length is 15 residues. Germline V gene sequence: CDR1 SGHNT, CDR2 YYREEE (reference sequence). This CDR3 reads CASRGLQGDNSPLHF. For the CDR3, the DNA is TGTGCCAGCAGGGGTCTACAGGGGGACAATTCACCCCTCCACTTT.

CDR3 protein: CASSLDRGGANEKLFF. CDR3 sequence (DNA): TGTGCCAGCAGCTTAGACAGGGGTGGTGCTAATGAAAAACTGTTTTTT. The chain is built from TRBV7-9 and TRBJ1-4; the match to TRBD1 covers 7 bases. J lost 3 bases, V lost 1 base, and 5 bases had no gene match. This CDR3 has 16 amino acids. The V gene's germline CDR1 is SEHNR and CDR2 FQNEAQ (reference sequence).